Each of the 30 T cell receptor beta chains below was sequenced from the same sample in a study of blood T cells in healthy people across ages. PCR was performed a second time for 7 to 11 cycles using a sample-barcoded 5' primer and a J-beta primer mix. One entry per CDR3 protein, called by TCRdb with MiXCR from the 5' RACE reads. Of about 1.1 million distinct CDR3 sequences listed, around two fifths are singletons. Sequenced: blood. Receptor source: a man younger than 35 in good health.

This clonotype was detected a few times. The J gene is TRBJ2-1, the V gene TRBV4-1, with D maybe TRBD2 (7 bases). V shed 5 bases and J shed 6 bases, with 23 bases lying between them. Germline lookup yields CDR1 MGHRA and CDR2 YSYEKL. The CDR3 covers 17 residues. For the CDR3, the DNA is TGCGCCAGCAGCGATTGGGGGGGGCCAAACCTAGGCAATGAGCAGTTCTTC. Translating gives CASSDWGGPNLGNEQFF.

This clonotype has at least ten counts. The chain couples TRBV20-1 to TRBJ2-3; 7 bases agree with TRBD1. CDR1 is DFQATT, CDR2 SNEGSKA, per germline (reference sequence). The CDR3 extends over 15 amino acids. The V gene end was trimmed by 6 bases and the J gene end by 0 bases; junction bases not matched to a gene: 9. For the CDR3, the DNA is TGCAGTGCAGTGGGGACAGCCACTAGCACAGATACGCAGTATTTT. Translating gives CSAVGTATSTDTQYF.

In this sample, this clonotype turned up a few times. The gene calls are TRBV3-1 and TRBJ2-3; TRBD1 matches 7 bases. The V gene's germline CDR1 is LGHDT and CDR2 YNNKEL (reference sequence). The CDR3 totals 16 residues. The V segment lost 4 bases and the J segment 4 bases; nucleotides outside the gene matches: 11. The CDR3 loop reads CASSLEGQFSADTQYF. In nucleotides, the CDR3 is TGTGCCAGCAGCCTAGAGGGACAGTTTAGCGCAGATACGCAGTATTTT.

This clonotype was seen more than once but under ten times. The chain couples TRBV4-3 to TRBJ1-5, with a weak D call TRBD1 (6 bases). The ends were cut back, 0 bases at V and 0 bases at J, with 15 bases in the middle. The CDR3 runs to 18 residues. Germline lookup yields CDR1 LGHNA and CDR2 YSLEER. CDR3 in amino acids: CASSQDSFTGTSNQPQHF. The CDR3 DNA follows: TGCGCCAGCAGCCAAGATTCGTTTACAGGGACTAGCAATCAGCCCCAGCATTTT.

This clonotype has more than one count but fewer than ten. The V gene is TRBV20-1, the J gene TRBJ2-5, with a possible D match to TRBD2 (6 bases). Germline-derived CDR1 and CDR2 are DFQATT and SNEGSKA (reference sequence). This CDR3 comprises 13 residues. Trimming shortened V by 6 bases and J by 4 bases, and 15 bases separated the two germline ends. The CDR3 reads CSAIPGEPETQYF. The CDR3 coding sequence is TGCAGTGCCATACCGGGGGAACCAGAGACCCAGTACTTC.

This chain joins TRBV6-6 and TRBJ1-1; tentative D call: TRBD1 (6 bases). The CDR3 contains 15 residues. CDR1 and CDR2 (germline): MNHNY, SVGAGI (reference sequence). Trimming pared 2 bases from V and 3 bases from J, leaving 13 bases between. This chain's CDR3 is CASSYLDSPHTEAFF. CDR3 bases: TGTGCCAGCAGTTACCTGGACAGCCCTCACACTGAAGCTTTCTTT.

This clonotype was observed a handful of times. The chain has TRBV12-3 or TRBV12-4 and TRBJ1-6; D is possibly TRBD1 (5 bases). V was shortened by 3 bases and J by 6 bases, with 12 bases between the two germline ends. The CDR3 spans 15 residues. The CDR3 coding sequence is TGTGCCAGCAGTTTCTGGGCAGGGTCTAATTCACCCCTCCACTTT. Translating gives CASSFWAGSNSPLHF.

A few counts support this clonotype. V and J are TRBV11-1 and TRBJ2-7; a possible D gene is TRBD1 (6 bases). Germline-derived CDR1 and CDR2 are SGHAT and FQDESV (reference sequence). With 5 bases removed from V and 4 bases from J, the gap between germline ends came to 18 bases. This CDR3 region has 15 residues. The CDR3 loop is CASSKTRDNSYEQYF. The CDR3 nucleotides read TGTGCCAGCAGCAAAACACGGGACAATTCTTACGAGCAGTACTTC.

In regard to this clonotype: One end of the junction varies from germline; a read error may be responsible. This chain links TRBV27 with TRBJ2-3, with TRBD1 matching 7 bases. Germline-derived CDR1 and CDR2 are MNHEY and SMNVEV (reference sequence). There are 17 residues in the CDR3. CDR3 sequence (DNA): TGTGCCAGCAGTTTATCGTTCGAGGGGGCCAGCACAGATACGCGGTATTTT. It encodes CASSLSFEGASTDTRYF.

In its sample, this clonotype was seen a few times. This chain connects TRBV6-1 to TRBJ2-4; D gene unclear. Trimming pared 3 bases from V and 2 bases from J, leaving 5 bases between. This CDR3 has 13 amino acids. The germline CDR1 and CDR2 sequences are MNHNS and SASEGT. The CDR3 sequence: CASSEDPKNIQYF. CDR3 bases: TGTGCCAGCAGTGAGGACCCCAAAAACATTCAGTACTTC.

The chain has TRBV18 and TRBJ1-1; D is unclear. CDR1 and CDR2 (germline): KGHSH, LQKENI. The CDR3 length is 13 residues. V was shortened by 4 bases and J by 7 bases, with 13 bases between the two germline ends. Written as DNA, the CDR3 is TGTGCCAGCTCACTCAAGGCCGGGGATGAAGCTTTCTTT. Translating it yields CASSLKAGDEAFF.

The V and J genes are TRBV13 and TRBJ2-1; no definite D call. V lost 0 bases and J 8 bases, leaving 8 bases between the germline ends. This CDR3 has 13 residues. Germline V gene sequence: CDR1 PRHDT, CDR2 FYEKMQ (reference sequence). As DNA, the CDR3 is TGTGCCAGCAGCTTAGGCCTTGGGGATGAGCAGTTCTTC. Translation gives CASSLGLGDEQFF.

J is TRBJ2-5 and V is TRBV6-6; D remains ambiguous. V was cut by 2 bases and J by 11 bases, with 21 bases left in between. CDR1 MNHNY and CDR2 SVGAGI come from the germline V gene (reference sequence). The CDR3 totals 15 residues. The CDR3 is CASSYPRASPDEQYF. DNA for the CDR3: TGTGCCAGCAGTTACCCTCGGGCCTCGCCGGATGAGCAGTACTTC.

This clonotype was picked up a small number of times. The chain couples TRBV6-5 to TRBJ2-3; D is unresolved. This CDR3 is 12 amino acids long. Trimming shortened V by 8 bases and J by 4 bases, and 10 bases separated the two germline ends. Germline CDR1 reads MNHEY; CDR2 reads SVGAGI. The CDR3 loop is CASGLAADTQYF. CDR3 DNA sequence: TGTGCCAGCGGGTTAGCCGCAGATACGCAGTATTTT.

V gene TRBV13 combines with J gene TRBJ2-5, with D perhaps TRBD2 (5 bases). V was pared by 0 bases and J by 7 bases, with 12 bases between. This CDR3 has 14 amino acids. Germline V gives CDR1 PRHDT, CDR2 FYEKMQ (reference sequence). CDR3 in DNA: TGTGCCAGCAGCTTAGGACGGTCACGGGGGACCCAGTACTTC. Amino acid sequence: CASSLGRSRGTQYF.

V usage is TRBV2 and J usage is TRBJ1-2, with 8 positions matching TRBD1. Germline trimming cut 6 bases from V and 6 bases from J; bases unmatched to any gene: 3. The CDR3 is 12 residues long. Germline lookup yields CDR1 SNHLY and CDR2 FYNNEI. The CDR3 sequence: CASRDRANGYTF. CDR3 in DNA: TGTGCCAGCAGGGACAGGGCGAATGGCTACACCTTC.

This chain links TRBV5-1 with TRBJ2-1; D ambiguous. TRBJ2-7 matches the DNA end more closely, so the J call is doubtful. The germline V gene has CDR1 SGHRS and CDR2 YFSETQ. The CDR3 is 13 residues long. For the CDR3, the DNA is TGCGCCAAGGCAATTAGCTCCTACAATGAGCAGTACTTC. Its translation: CAKAISSYNEQYF.

V usage is TRBV6-2 or TRBV6-3 and J usage is TRBJ1-1, with 9 bases identical to TRBD1. The CDR3 sequence is 15 residues long. Germline values: CDR1 MNHEY, CDR2 SVGEGT. The junction had 6 bases not matched to a gene; V was cut back by 2 bases and J by 5 bases. CDR3 sequence (DNA): TGTGCCAGCAGTTACCGTGACAGGGGGAGAACTGAAGCTTTCTTT. This translates into CASSYRDRGRTEAFF.

In its sample, this clonotype was seen many times. The chain combines TRBV20-1 with TRBJ1-4, with 7 bases identical to TRBD1. CDR1 and CDR2 (germline): DFQATT, SNEGSKA (reference sequence). The CDR3 loop spans 14 amino acids. V lost 6 bases, J lost 7 bases, and 11 bases stayed unmatched. CDR3 residues: CSAIQGSGIEKLFF. The CDR3 DNA sequence: TGCAGTGCCATACAGGGGTCGGGGATTGAAAAACTGTTTTTT.

The CDR3 sequence: CASGFDGQELQETQYF. CDR3 sequence (DNA): TGTGCCAGCGGTTTCGACGGACAGGAGCTACAAGAGACCCAGTACTTC. This rearrangement joins TRBV6-2 or TRBV6-3 to TRBJ2-5; 7 bases are a match to TRBD1. J gave up 2 bases and V 8 bases, and 14 bases lay outside the gene matches. Germline V CDR1 and CDR2: MNHEY, SVGEGT. There are 16 residues in the CDR3.

In its sample, this clonotype was seen a few times. This chain joins TRBV7-9 and TRBJ1-2; unclear D gene. The CDR3 runs 15 residues. CDR1 and CDR2 from the germline V gene are SEHNR and FQNEAQ (reference sequence). V dropped 5 bases and J dropped 4 bases, with 17 bases sitting between them. The CDR3, as DNA: TGTGCCAGCAGCATACTAACCCAGGATCGCTATGGCTACACCTTC. As protein: CASSILTQDRYGYTF.

This sequence joins TRBV6-5 and TRBJ2-2; D might be TRBD1 (5 bases). Trimming removed 11 bases at V and 0 bases at J, with 13 bases between. The CDR3 runs 14 residues. CDR1 and CDR2 (germline): MNHEY, SVGAGI. CDR3: CAVQLTANTGELFF. In DNA, the CDR3 is TGTGCCGTACAATTGACAGCGAACACCGGGGAGCTGTTTTTT.

The rearrangement links TRBV7-2 to TRBJ2-1, with D hard to call. The CDR3 is 11 amino acids. Between the trimmed V and J ends, which lost 3 bases and 9 bases, there was a span of 6 bases. Germline V lookup: CDR1 SGHTA, CDR2 FQGNSA. The chain's CDR3 is CASSLVSEQFF. The CDR3 coding sequence is TGTGCCAGCAGCTTGGTCAGTGAGCAGTTCTTC.

This clonotype was counted ten times or more. The V and J genes are TRBV10-3 and TRBJ2-3, with D hard to call. Germline-derived CDR1 and CDR2 are ENHRY and SYGVKD. The ends were cut back, 4 bases at V and 6 bases at J, with 11 bases in the middle. CDR3 size: 13 residues. The CDR3 DNA follows: TGTGCCATCAGTGTTGACAAAGAGGATACGCAGTATTTT. Protein: CAISVDKEDTQYF.

The chain is built from TRBV5-1 and TRBJ1-1, with 7 nucleotides matching TRBD1. The trim removed 4 bases at V and 1 base at J, leaving 7 bases unmatched. CDR1 and CDR2 from the germline V gene are SGHRS and YFSETQ. The CDR3 consists of 15 residues. As DNA, the CDR3 is TGCGCCAGCAGCCCGGGACAGCCCTCGAACACTGAAGCTTTCTTT. It encodes CASSPGQPSNTEAFF.

This clonotype was observed a few times. This chain joins TRBV12-3 or TRBV12-4 and TRBJ1-1, with a tentative D call TRBD1 (6 bases). The CDR3 length is 14 residues. V was clipped by 5 bases and J by 6 bases, with 16 bases between them. CDR3 DNA: TGTGCCAGCAGTCTTAATCAGGGGTGGGCTGAAGCTTTCTTT. Translated: CASSLNQGWAEAFF.

This chain links TRBV20-1 with TRBJ2-2, with 8 bases fitting TRBD2. The CDR3 runs to 14 residues. The germline V gene has CDR1 DFQATT and CDR2 SNEGSKA (reference sequence). With V trimmed by 5 bases and J by 4 bases, 6 bases remained unmatched. Here the CDR3 reads CSAATGTSTGELFF. The CDR3 nucleotides read TGCAGTGCTGCAACCGGGACTAGCACCGGGGAGCTGTTTTTT.

The chain recombines TRBV6-1 with TRBJ2-3; TRBD1 might be the D (6 bases). The V gene lost 4 bases and the J gene lost 3 bases, with 14 bases spanning the gap. CDR1 is MNHNS and CDR2 is SASEGT in the germline V gene. The CDR3 is made up of 15 amino acids. The CDR3 loop reads CASSAYRDETDTQYF. The CDR3 nucleotides are TGTGCCAGCAGTGCTTACAGGGATGAGACAGATACGCAGTATTTT.

This clonotype occurred a few times. This sequence joins TRBV9 and TRBJ1-2; no firm D call. Trimming cost V 4 bases and J 6 bases, with 16 bases left between them. Germline CDR1 reads SGDLS; CDR2 reads YYNGEE. The CDR3 is made up of 14 amino acids. The CDR3 sequence is CASSPRGLRNGYTF. Here the CDR3 DNA reads TGTGCCAGCAGCCCCAGAGGGCTCCGTAATGGCTACACCTTC.

This clonotype showed up many times. The chain couples TRBV4-3 to TRBJ2-3; TRBD1 agrees at 7 bases. This CDR3 region has 15 residues. CDR1 LGHNA and CDR2 YSLEER come from the germline V gene. V lost 1 base to trimming and J lost 4 bases; unmatched junction nucleotides: 5. The CDR3 nucleotides read TGCGCCAGCAGCCAAGTAGACAGGGACGCAGATACGCAGTATTTT. Amino acid sequence: CASSQVDRDADTQYF.